This TCR beta chain was retrieved from a study of cytomegalovirus exposure and HLA in healthy donors. The PCR had 60 Vbeta and 13 Jbeta primers. The repertoire was sequenced with immunoSEQ multiplex PCR; TCRdb's copy has only in-frame clones and lacks some. Among tens of thousands of clones, around 84% were seen once, and the ten largest hold roughly 8.9%. The CDR3 contains 14 residues. Germline CDR1 and CDR2: MDHEN and SYDVKM. Trimming cost V 6 bases and J 0 bases; bases outside gene matches: 5. Input material: PBMCs. The clonotype was recovered from a woman between 35 and 50 years old in good health and CMV-seropositive. V is TRBV28 and J is TRBJ2-7; 7 nucleotides agree with TRBD2. The CDR3, as DNA: TGTGCCAGCAGCCCGCCGGGAGGCTCCTACGAGCAGTACTTC. Protein: CASSPPGGSYEQYF.